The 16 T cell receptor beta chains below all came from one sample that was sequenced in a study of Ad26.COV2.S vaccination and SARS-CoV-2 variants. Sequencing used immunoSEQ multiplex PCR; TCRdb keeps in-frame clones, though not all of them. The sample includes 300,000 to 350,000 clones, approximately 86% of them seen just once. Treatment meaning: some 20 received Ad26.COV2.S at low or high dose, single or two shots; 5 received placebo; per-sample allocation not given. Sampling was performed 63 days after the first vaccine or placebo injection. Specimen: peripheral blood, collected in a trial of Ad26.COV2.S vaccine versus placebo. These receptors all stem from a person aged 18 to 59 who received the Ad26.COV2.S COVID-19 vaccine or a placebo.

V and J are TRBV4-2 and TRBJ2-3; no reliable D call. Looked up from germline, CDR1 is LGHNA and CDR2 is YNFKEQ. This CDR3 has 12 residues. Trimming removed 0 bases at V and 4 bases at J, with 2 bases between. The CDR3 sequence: CASSQEADTQYF. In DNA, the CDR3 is TGTGCCAGCAGCCAAGAAGCAGATACGCAGTATTTT.

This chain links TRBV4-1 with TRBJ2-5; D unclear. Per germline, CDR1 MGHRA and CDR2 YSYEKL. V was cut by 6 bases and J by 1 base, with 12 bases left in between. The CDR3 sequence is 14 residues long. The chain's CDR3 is CASSLGPIQETQYF. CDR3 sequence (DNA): TGCGCCAGCAGTCTCGGGCCGATCCAAGAGACCCAGTACTTC.

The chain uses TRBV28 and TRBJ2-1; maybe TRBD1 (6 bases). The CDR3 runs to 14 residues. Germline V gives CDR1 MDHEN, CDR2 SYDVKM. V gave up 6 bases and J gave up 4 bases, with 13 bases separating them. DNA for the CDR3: TGTGCCAGCAGAACGGACAGACCATACAATGAGCAGTTCTTC. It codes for CASRTDRPYNEQFF. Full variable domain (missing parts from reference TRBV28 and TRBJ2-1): DVKVTQSSRYLVKRTGEKVFLECVQDMDHENMFWYRQDPGLGLRLIYFSYDVKMKEKGDIPEGYSVSREKKERFSLILESASTNQTSMYLCASRTDRPYNEQFFGPGTRLTVL.

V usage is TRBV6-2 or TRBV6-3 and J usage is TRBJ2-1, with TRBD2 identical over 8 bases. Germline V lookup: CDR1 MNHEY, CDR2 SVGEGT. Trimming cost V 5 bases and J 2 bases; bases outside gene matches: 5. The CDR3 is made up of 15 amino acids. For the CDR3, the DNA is TGTGCCAGCAGTCGGACTAGCAGCCCCTACAATGAGCAGTTCTTC. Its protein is CASSRTSSPYNEQFF.

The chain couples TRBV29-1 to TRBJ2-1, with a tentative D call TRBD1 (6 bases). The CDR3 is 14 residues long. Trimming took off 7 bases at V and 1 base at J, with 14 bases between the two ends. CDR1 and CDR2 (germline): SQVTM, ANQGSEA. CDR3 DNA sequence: TGCAGCGCCGAGACGAGGGGGTCCTACAATGAGCAGTTCTTC. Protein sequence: CSAETRGSYNEQFF.

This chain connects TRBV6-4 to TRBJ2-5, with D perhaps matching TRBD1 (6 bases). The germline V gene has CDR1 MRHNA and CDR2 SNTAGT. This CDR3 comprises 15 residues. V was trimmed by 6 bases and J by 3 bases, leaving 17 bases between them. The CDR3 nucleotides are TGTGCCAGCAGCCCCCAGATGGACAGTAAAGAGACCCAGTACTTC. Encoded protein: CASSPQMDSKETQYF.

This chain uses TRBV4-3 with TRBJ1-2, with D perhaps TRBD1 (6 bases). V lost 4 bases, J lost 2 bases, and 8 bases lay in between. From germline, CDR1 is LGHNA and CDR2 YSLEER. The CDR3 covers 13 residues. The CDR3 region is CASSPGTNYGYTF. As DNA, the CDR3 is TGCGCCAGCAGCCCCGGGACAAACTATGGCTACACCTTC.

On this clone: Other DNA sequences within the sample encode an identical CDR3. The chain's CDR3 is CASNRDRGNQPQHF. CDR3 DNA sequence: TGTGCCAGCAACAGAGACAGGGGGAATCAGCCCCAGCATTTT. This chain connects TRBV2 to TRBJ1-5, with 9 positions matching TRBD1. Germline loops: CDR1 SNHLY, CDR2 FYNNEI. The V and J ends lost 7 bases and 4 bases, in that order; junction bases with no gene match: 5. This CDR3 has 14 amino acids.

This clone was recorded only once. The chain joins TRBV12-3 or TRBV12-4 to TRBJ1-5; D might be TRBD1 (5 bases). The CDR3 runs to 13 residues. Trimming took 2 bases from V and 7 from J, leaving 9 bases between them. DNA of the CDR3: TGTGCCAGCAGTTTAAGGGGAGGACAGCCCCAGCATTTT. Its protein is CASSLRGGQPQHF.

CDR3 protein: CASSVDERSGVTDTQYF. CDR3 bases: TGTGCCAGCAGCGTAGATGAACGTAGCGGGGTCACAGATACGCAGTATTTT. V usage is TRBV9 and J usage is TRBJ2-3; 8 nucleotides align to TRBD2. Per the germline V gene, CDR1 is SGDLS and CDR2 is YYNGEE. The CDR3 length is 17 residues. The V gene end was trimmed by 0 bases and the J gene end by 2 bases; junction bases not matched to a gene: 8. Filled out from reference TRBV9 and TRBJ2-3, the complete variable domain reads DSGVTQTPKHLITATGQRVTLRCSPRSGDLSVYWYQQSLDQGLQFLIQYYNGEERAKGNILERFSAQQFPDLHSELNLSSLELGDSALYFCASSVDERSGVTDTQYFGPGTRLTVL.

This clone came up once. Here the CDR3 DNA reads TGTGCCATTCCGAAAGACTCCGGGGGCACCGGGGAGCTGTTTTTT. Translation: CAIPKDSGGTGELFF. The chain recombines TRBV10-3 with TRBJ2-2, with D perhaps matching TRBD2 (6 bases). V shed 9 bases and J shed 4 bases, with 18 bases lying between them. Germline V gives CDR1 ENHRY, CDR2 SYGVKD. The CDR3 totals 15 residues.

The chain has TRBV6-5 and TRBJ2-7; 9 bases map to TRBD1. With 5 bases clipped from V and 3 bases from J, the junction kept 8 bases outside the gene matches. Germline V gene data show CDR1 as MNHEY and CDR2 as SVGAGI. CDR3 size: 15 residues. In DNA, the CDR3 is TGTGCCAGCAGTAACCCGGGACAGGGAATCTACGAGCAGTACTTC. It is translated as CASSNPGQGIYEQYF.

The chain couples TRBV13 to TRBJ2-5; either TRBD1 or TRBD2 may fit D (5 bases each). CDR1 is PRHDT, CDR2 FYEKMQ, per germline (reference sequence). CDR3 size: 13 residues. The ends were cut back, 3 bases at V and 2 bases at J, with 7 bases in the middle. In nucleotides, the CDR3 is TGTGCCAGCAGCTTTGGGGGACAAGAGACCCAGTACTTC. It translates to CASSFGGQETQYF.

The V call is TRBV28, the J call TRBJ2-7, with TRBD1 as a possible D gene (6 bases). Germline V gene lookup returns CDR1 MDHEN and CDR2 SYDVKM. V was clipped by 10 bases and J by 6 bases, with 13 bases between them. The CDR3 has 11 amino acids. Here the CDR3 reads CAIMVGAEQYF. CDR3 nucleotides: TGTGCCATCATGGTGGGGGCCGAGCAGTACTTC.

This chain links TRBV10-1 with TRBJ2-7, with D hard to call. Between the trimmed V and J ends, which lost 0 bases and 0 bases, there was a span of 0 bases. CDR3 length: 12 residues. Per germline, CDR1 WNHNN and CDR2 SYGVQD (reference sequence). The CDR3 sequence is CASSESSYEQYF. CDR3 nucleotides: TGCGCCAGCAGTGAGTCCTCCTACGAGCAGTACTTC.

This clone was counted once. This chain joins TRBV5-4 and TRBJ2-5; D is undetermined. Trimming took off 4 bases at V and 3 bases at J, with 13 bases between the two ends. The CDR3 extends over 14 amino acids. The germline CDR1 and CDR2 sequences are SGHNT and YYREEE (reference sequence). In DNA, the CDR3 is TGTGCCAGCAGCCCCACAAAGCCCGAAGAGACCCAGTACTTC. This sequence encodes CASSPTKPEETQYF.